This T cell receptor (beta chain) appears in the sequencing data of a study of T-cell memory formation after mild COVID-19. Study-wide context: Largely, the TCR clusters proved donor specific. Study-level results: Contracting clones from day 15 to 85 had balanced CD4/CD8; later expanders favoured CD4+. Several responding clones turned up in pre-infection memory, indicating that cross-reactive memory may have taken part.

Germline CDR1 reads SGHNT; CDR2 reads YENEEA. Trimming pared 1 base from V and 1 base from J, leaving 10 bases between. The CDR3 consists of 15 residues. Turning to this clonotype: Its antigen is still unknown.

TCRdb re-derived calls from the 5' RACE reads in MiXCR, one entry per CDR3 protein. The data hold 400,000 or so distinct CDR3 sequences, with 15% to 20% observed a single time. The receptor's source is an adult woman who had mild COVID-19 (a few samples of this study predate the infection). Cell type and time point are not known. The sample comprised PBMCs or a T cell subset sorted from them (not recorded which). The genes are TRBV11-3 and TRBJ2-5; tentatively, D is TRBD2 (6 bases). Here the CDR3 reads CASSLVLGGQETQYF. The CDR3 bases are TGTGCCAGCAGCTTAGTCCTCGGGGGCCAAGAGACCCAGTACTTC.